This TCR beta chain was obtained from a study of tumour-infiltrating T cells in Burkitt lymphoma. Study information: Survival, overall and progression-free, tracked with productive clonality.

Profiling relied on immunoSEQ multiplex PCR, and the TCRdb table lists in-frame clones only, not all of them. The profile shows 7,500 to 8,500 clones, over 65% of them singletons. The CDR3 extends over 20 amino acids. V shed 0 bases, J shed 1 base, and the junction held 11 bases outside the gene matches. From germline, CDR1 is GTSNPN and CDR2 SVGIG (reference sequence). The origin of this receptor is a human donor with diffuse large B-cell lymphoma. Material: tumor tissue. This chain uses TRBV30 with TRBJ2-1; 14 positions match TRBD2. CDR3: CAWSVNGTSGGSLSYNEQFF. Written as DNA, the CDR3 is TGTGCCTGGAGTGTAAACGGGACTAGCGGGGGATCTCTATCCTACAATGAGCAGTTCTTC.